A single sample is the source of the 7 T cell receptor beta chains below, sequenced in a study of identifying expanded T cells in peripheral blood. Assay: immunoSEQ multiplex PCR; the TCRdb copy retains only in-frame clones and omits some. The table has about 78,000 clones, about four fifths seen once. Specimen: blood. Receptors originate from a person aged 18 to 70 in good health.

The DNA of the CDR3 is TGTGCCAGCAGTTTATCAGGACTAGCGGCATCCTACAATGAGCAGTTCTTC. Its protein product is CASSLSGLAASYNEQFF. The rearrangement uses TRBV28 and TRBJ2-1, with TRBD2 matching 10 bases. This CDR3 is 17 amino acids long. Trimming removed 1 base from V and 1 base from J; junction bases left unmatched: 4. The germline V gene encodes CDR1 MDHEN and CDR2 SYDVKM.

The J gene is TRBJ1-2, the V gene TRBV27, with TRBD1 matching 7 bases. V lost 0 bases, J lost 2 bases, and 6 bases stayed unmatched. The CDR3 runs 16 residues. Germline V gene lookup returns CDR1 MNHEY and CDR2 SMNVEV (reference sequence). The CDR3 here is CASSLSARDRNYGYTF. The CDR3 DNA sequence: TGTGCCAGCAGTTTATCCGCCCGGGACAGAAACTATGGCTACACCTTC.

This chain uses TRBV13 with TRBJ2-2; 7 nucleotides match TRBD2. CDR1 and CDR2 from the germline V gene are PRHDT and FYEKMQ (reference sequence). J lost 2 bases, V lost 3 bases, and 6 bases had no gene match. The CDR3 runs to 16 residues. The CDR3 sequence: CASSFRLADNTGELFF. The CDR3 nucleotides are TGTGCCAGCAGCTTCAGACTAGCCGACAACACCGGGGAGCTGTTTTTT.

This clone has a single count. The chain recombines TRBV27 with TRBJ2-6; possible D gene TRBD2, 5 bases. The germline V gene has CDR1 MNHEY and CDR2 SMNVEV (reference sequence). Trimming left V 5 bases short and J 2 bases short, with 13 bases between. The CDR3 runs 16 residues. The DNA for the CDR3 is TGTGCCAGCAGTCCACGGACTCGTACTGGGGCCAACGTCCTGACTTTC. Its protein is CASSPRTRTGANVLTF. The full variable domain, rest sourced from reference TRBV27 and TRBJ2-6, is EAQVTQNPRYLITVTGKKLTVTCSQNMNHEYMSWYRQDPGLGLRQIYYSMNVEVTDKGDVPEGYKVSRKEKRNFPLILESPSPNQTSLYFCASSPRTRTGANVLTFGAGSRLTVL.

The chain uses TRBV28 and TRBJ2-1; 10 nucleotides align to TRBD2. CDR3 length equals 15 residues. Per germline, CDR1 MDHEN and CDR2 SYDVKM. V was pared by 4 bases and J by 4 bases, with 4 bases of the junction left unmatched. CDR3 DNA: TGTGCCAGCAGTTCCTTACTAGCGGGATACAATGAGCAGTTCTTC. This codes for CASSSLLAGYNEQFF.

A word on this clone: Its ends do not fully match the called genes, so a read error is possible. The CDR3 sequence: CASRYRDGNQSQHF. As DNA, the CDR3 is TGTGCCAGCAGGTACAGGGATGGCAATCAGTCCCAGCATTTT. J is TRBJ1-5 and V is TRBV6-5; the D gene is possibly TRBD1 (6 bases). The germline CDR1 and CDR2 sequences are MNHEY and SVGAGI. The CDR3 loop spans 14 amino acids.

The chain employs TRBV5-4 and TRBJ2-7; 10 positions match TRBD1. The CDR3 runs to 15 residues. CDR1 and CDR2 from the germline V gene are SGHNT and YYREEE (reference sequence). Germline trimming cut 0 bases from V and 9 bases from J; bases unmatched to any gene: 9. This CDR3 is CASSLDGTGAQGQYF. The CDR3 DNA reads TGTGCCAGCAGCTTGGATGGGACAGGGGCACAGGGGCAGTACTTC.